Presented here are 21 T cell receptor beta chains from one specimen sequenced in a study of T cells in localized non-small cell lung cancer. Some clones are missing from TCRdb's copy, which holds only in-frame ones; the method was immunoSEQ multiplex PCR. The repertoire holds 34,000 or so clones, with around 93% as singletons. Sample: peripheral blood, taken before any cancer treatment. The source is a female donor at least 60 years old with stage I lung adenocarcinoma.

CDR3 protein: CASSQDRAGVGDTQYF. The CDR3 nucleotides read TGCGCCAGCAGCCAAGATCGAGCGGGAGTTGGAGATACGCAGTATTTT. The genes are TRBV4-3 and TRBJ2-3; 8 bases align to TRBD2. The CDR3 is 16 residues long. J lost 5 bases, V lost 0 bases, and 7 bases had no gene match. Germline lookup yields CDR1 LGHNA and CDR2 YSLEER.

CDR3 region: CASSQDPGVGNTIYF. CDR3 coding DNA: TGCGCCAGCAGCCAAGATCCTGGGGTGGGAAACACCATATATTTT. The V gene is TRBV4-3, the J gene TRBJ1-3; D gene uncertain. The CDR3 spans 15 residues. Germline CDR1 LGHNA, CDR2 YSLEER. V lost 0 bases and J lost 4, with 10 bases in between.

The chain recombines TRBV7-7 with TRBJ2-2; possibly TRBD2 for D (6 bases). There are 14 residues in the CDR3. CDR1 is SSHAT, CDR2 FNYEAQ, per germline (reference sequence). With 2 bases removed from V and 14 bases from J, the gap between germline ends came to 18 bases. CDR3 DNA: TGTGCCAGCAGCTTAAGGAGGGGAGGTCGTTTACTGTTTTTT. Its protein is CASSLRRGGRLLFF.

J is TRBJ1-2 and V is TRBV6-1; D is possibly TRBD1 (6 bases). The germline V gene has CDR1 MNHNS and CDR2 SASEGT. V lost 5 bases to trimming and J lost 2 bases, with 6 bases between them. CDR3 length: 12 amino acids. The DNA for the CDR3 is TGTGCCAGCAGTCAGGGGAACTATGGCTACACCTTC. Residues: CASSQGNYGYTF.

The chain joins TRBV6-6 to TRBJ1-2, with a weak D call TRBD1 (6 bases). V was pared by 0 bases and J by 10 bases, with 12 bases between. Germline CDR1 is MNHNY and CDR2 is SVGAGI (reference sequence). The CDR3 covers 13 residues. The CDR3 coding sequence is TGTGCCAGCAGTTACTCCAGGGGAGGGAACTACACCTTC. It translates to CASSYSRGGNYTF.

A single count supports this clone. CDR3 bases: TGTGCCAGCAGCTTGCTACTAGCTTGGGGGGCAGATACGCAGTATTTT. Its translation is CASSLLLAWGADTQYF. The chain carries TRBV5-4 and TRBJ2-3, with D possibly being TRBD2 (6 bases). CDR3 length: 16 residues. Trimming took off 1 base at V and 4 bases at J, with 16 bases between the two ends. Germline CDR1 SGHNT, CDR2 YYREEE (reference sequence).

V and J are TRBV5-6 and TRBJ2-3, with TRBD2 identical over 11 bases. The junction had 12 bases not matched to a gene; V was cut back by 9 bases and J by 6 bases. This CDR3 comprises 15 residues. Germline CDR1 reads SGHDT; CDR2 reads YYEEEE. The CDR3 spells CATYRSGGAEDTQYF. CDR3 DNA: TGTGCCACGTATCGTAGCGGGGGGGCCGAGGATACGCAGTATTTT.

CDR3 DNA: TGCGCCAGCAGCCAAACTAGCGGGGGATACTACGAGCAGTACTTC. It specifies CASSQTSGGYYEQYF. The chain employs TRBV4-3 and TRBJ2-7; 11 nucleotides match TRBD2. V lost 2 bases to trimming and J lost 3 bases; unmatched junction nucleotides: 3. Germline CDR1 reads LGHNA; CDR2 reads YSLEER. This CDR3 has 15 amino acids.

The CDR3 DNA sequence: TGTGCCAGCTCACCACCGGAGGTCTCCTACAATGAGCAGTTCTTC. Its protein is CASSPPEVSYNEQFF. The chain uses TRBV18 and TRBJ2-1; D perhaps matches TRBD2 (5 bases). Looked up from germline, CDR1 is KGHSH and CDR2 is LQKENI. Trimming removed 0 bases at V and 0 bases at J, with 6 bases between. This CDR3 contains 15 residues.

The rearrangement joins TRBV19 to TRBJ1-5, with 7 nucleotides matching TRBD1. Looked up from germline, CDR1 is LNHDA and CDR2 is SQIVND (reference sequence). The CDR3 spans 17 residues. V lost 7 bases to trimming and J lost 5 bases; unmatched junction nucleotides: 17. CDR3 amino acids: CASTNIGQVPSYQPQHF. The CDR3 nucleotides read TGTGCCAGTACCAATATCGGACAGGTTCCAAGCTATCAGCCCCAGCATTTT.

The chain combines TRBV19 with TRBJ2-2; a possible D gene is TRBD1 (6 bases). This CDR3 is built from 14 residues. The V and J ends lost 3 bases and 5 bases respectively, with 10 bases between them. CDR1 is LNHDA, CDR2 SQIVND, per germline (reference sequence). The CDR3 DNA sequence: TGTGCCAGTAGTATTACAGGGTTTACCGGGGAGCTGTTTTTT. It codes for CASSITGFTGELFF. The whole variable domain, remainder taken from reference TRBV19 and TRBJ2-2, is DGGITQSPKYLFRKEGQNVTLSCEQNLNHDAMYWYRQDPGQGLRLIYYSQIVNDFQKGDIAEGYSVSREKKESFPLTVTSAQKNPTAFYLCASSITGFTGELFFGEGSRLTVL.

This rearrangement joins TRBV27 to TRBJ2-1, with D perhaps matching TRBD2 (7 bases). This CDR3 contains 15 residues. Trimming cost V 6 bases and J 3 bases, with 15 bases left between them. Per germline, CDR1 MNHEY and CDR2 SMNVEV (reference sequence). This CDR3 is CASSIWGGGYNEQFF. CDR3 in DNA: TGTGCCAGCAGCATTTGGGGAGGGGGCTACAATGAGCAGTTCTTC.

The chain links TRBV14 to TRBJ1-2; D remains unclear. The CDR3 has 13 amino acids. Germline lookup yields CDR1 SGHDN and CDR2 FVKESK. The ends were cut back, 1 base at V and 3 bases at J, with 6 bases in the middle. For the CDR3, the DNA is TGTGCCAGCAGCCAAGGGCAGCACTATGGCTACACCTTC. It encodes CASSQGQHYGYTF.

The gene calls are TRBV6-6 and TRBJ1-1; D is perhaps TRBD1 (6 bases). Trimming removed 6 bases at V and 11 bases at J, with 13 bases between. From germline, CDR1 is MNHNY and CDR2 SVGAGI (reference sequence). The CDR3 is made up of 11 amino acids. CDR3 loop: CASSHGQTAFF. For the CDR3, the DNA is TGTGCCAGCAGCCATGGACAGACGGCTTTCTTT.

The CDR3 loop reads CASSPTRDTQYF. DNA for the CDR3: TGTGCCAGCAGCCCAACACGAGATACGCAGTATTTT. The chain uses TRBV27 and TRBJ2-3; D gene ambiguous. Germline values: CDR1 MNHEY, CDR2 SMNVEV (reference sequence). There are 12 residues in the CDR3. V lost 6 bases to trimming and J lost 5 bases, with 9 bases between them.

V is TRBV19 and J is TRBJ1-5; TRBD1 is a possible D gene (5 bases). This CDR3 has 11 amino acids. The V end was cut by 4 bases, the J end by 7 bases, with 5 bases between. Germline lookup yields CDR1 LNHDA and CDR2 SQIVND (reference sequence). The chain's CDR3 is CASSRGQPQHF. DNA for the CDR3: TGTGCCAGTAGTAGGGGCCAGCCCCAGCATTTT.

J is TRBJ1-5 and V is TRBV10-1; D not resolved. Trimming stripped 0 bases from V and 0 bases from J, with 9 bases between. The CDR3 consists of 16 residues. In germline, CDR1 is WNHNN, CDR2 SYGVQD (reference sequence). The CDR3 reads CASSESQAYSNQPQHF. DNA for the CDR3: TGCGCCAGCAGTGAGTCGCAGGCATATAGCAATCAGCCCCAGCATTTT.

This chain uses TRBV19 with TRBJ1-1; a weak D match, TRBD1 (5 bases). This CDR3 is 14 amino acids long. V was clipped by 4 bases and J by 3 bases, with 12 bases between them. In germline, CDR1 is LNHDA, CDR2 SQIVND (reference sequence). CDR3 bases: TGTGCCAGTAGTACGTCATGGGGGGACACTGAAGCTTTCTTT. The encoded protein is CASSTSWGDTEAFF.

This chain uses TRBV4-2 with TRBJ2-5; 9 positions agree with TRBD2. J lost 3 bases, V lost 0 bases, and 2 bases had no gene match. Germline values: CDR1 LGHNA, CDR2 YNFKEQ. The CDR3 consists of 15 residues. This CDR3 is CASSQDSSGKETQYF. CDR3 nucleotide sequence: TGTGCCAGCAGCCAAGATTCTAGCGGGAAAGAGACCCAGTACTTC.

V and J are TRBV5-4 and TRBJ2-5, with TRBD2 matching 12 bases. The CDR3 is 16 residues long. The V gene's germline CDR1 is SGHNT and CDR2 YYREEE (reference sequence). V was clipped by 4 bases and J by 4 bases; unmatched bases: 8. The CDR3 region is CASSPSGGALGETQYF. CDR3 DNA sequence: TGTGCCAGCAGCCCTAGCGGGGGGGCTTTAGGAGAGACCCAGTACTTC.

The V and J genes are TRBV18 and TRBJ1-1, with a possible D match to TRBD1 (6 bases). In germline, CDR1 is KGHSH, CDR2 LQKENI. Trimming pared 3 bases from V and 5 bases from J, leaving 13 bases between. The CDR3 covers 14 residues. CDR3 protein: CASSPSGGLTEAFF. The CDR3, as DNA: TGTGCCAGCTCACCTAGTGGGGGGCTGACTGAAGCTTTCTTT.